Listed below are T cell receptor beta chains from one sample, sequenced in a study of cytomegalovirus exposure and HLA in healthy donors. Some clones are missing from TCRdb's copy, which holds only in-frame ones; the method was immunoSEQ multiplex PCR. Of some 99,000 clones in the sample, less than 70% are singletons; the top ten hold about 5%. Sequenced sample: PBMCs. The source is an older woman in good health and CMV-seropositive. Both conserved end residues are part of each CDR3. Each record gives: V gene, clone size, J gene, D gene, CDR3 DNA, CDR3 protein. A D gene is named only where the DNA matches it firmly. Rows give clone size only sometimes, using once, few, many, or a class for an expanded clone.

V gene: TRBV5-1
clone size: .
J gene: TRBJ1-4
D gene: .
CDR3 DNA: TGCGCCAGCAGCTTGTTCGGGACTAATGAAAAACTGTTTTTT
CDR3 protein: CASSLFGTNEKLFF

V gene: TRBV30
clone size: .
J gene: TRBJ2-5
D gene: .
CDR3 DNA: TGTGCCTGGAGTCAGGGGCAAGAGACCCAGTACTTC
CDR3 protein: CAWSQGQETQYF

V gene: TRBV6-5
clone size: .
J gene: TRBJ2-1
D gene: .
CDR3 DNA: TGTGCCAGCCAAGGGGTTAAGGTGAATGAGCAGTTCTTC
CDR3 protein: CASQGVKVNEQFF

V gene: TRBV4-2
clone size: few
J gene: TRBJ2-1
D gene: TRBD2
CDR3 DNA: TGTGCCAGCAGCGCAACCACCTCTAGCGGGGGCTTCAATGAGCAGTTCTTC
CDR3 protein: CASSATTSSGGFNEQFF

V gene: TRBV27
clone size: .
J gene: TRBJ1-2
D gene: .
CDR3 DNA: TGTGCCAGCAGTTTATTCGGGGGGGCGCGTGGCTACACCTTC
CDR3 protein: CASSLFGGARGYTF

V gene: TRBV2
clone size: .
J gene: TRBJ2-1
D gene: TRBD2
CDR3 DNA: TGTGCCAGCAGGGGACTAGCGGGGGGCCTCAATGAGCAGTTCTTC
CDR3 protein: CASRGLAGGLNEQFF

V gene: TRBV6-5
clone size: once
J gene: TRBJ2-7
D gene: TRBD2
CDR3 DNA: TGTGCCAGCAGCCTCGCGGGGGACGAGCAGTACTTC
CDR3 protein: CASSLAGDEQYF

V gene: TRBV4-1
clone size: .
J gene: TRBJ1-2
D gene: TRBD1
CDR3 DNA: TGCGCCAGCAGCCAATACCAGGGGGCGAACTATGGCTACACCTTC
CDR3 protein: CASSQYQGANYGYTF

V gene: TRBV5-1
clone size: once
J gene: TRBJ1-6
D gene: .
CDR3 DNA: TGCGCCAGCAGCCCCGAGGCGGGGGTTTCTTCACCCCTCCACTTT
CDR3 protein: CASSPEAGVSSPLHF

V gene: TRBV25-1
clone size: .
J gene: TRBJ1-2
D gene: TRBD1
CDR3 DNA: TGTGCCAGCAGTGCTTCTCTAGGGGGACAGGGAGACTATGGCTACACCTTC
CDR3 protein: CASSASLGGQGDYGYTF

V gene: TRBV27
clone size: .
J gene: TRBJ1-6
D gene: .
CDR3 DNA: TGTGCCAGCAGTTTATGGGGTGGGGAGGGTTCACCCCTCCACTTT
CDR3 protein: CASSLWGGEGSPLHF

V gene: TRBV6-1
clone size: .
J gene: TRBJ1-4
D gene: .
CDR3 DNA: TGTGCCAGCAGTGATCCAGGGGCTAGTTTTACTAATGAAAAACTGTTTTTT
CDR3 protein: CASSDPGASFTNEKLFF

V gene: TRBV9
clone size: .
J gene: TRBJ2-5
D gene: .
CDR3 DNA: TGTGCCAGCAGCTCGGACAGAAGGAAGACCCAGTACTTC
CDR3 protein: CASSSDRRKTQYF

V gene: TRBV19
clone size: once
J gene: TRBJ2-7
D gene: .
CDR3 DNA: TGTGCCAGTGGGAGGCAAATAGGGGCCTACGAGCAGTACTTC
CDR3 protein: CASGRQIGAYEQYF

V gene: TRBV18
clone size: .
J gene: TRBJ2-2
D gene: .
CDR3 DNA: TGTGCCAGCTCACCCGGTCTCTTGAACACCGGGGAGCTGTTTTTT
CDR3 protein: CASSPGLLNTGELFF

V gene: TRBV7-9
clone size: .
J gene: TRBJ2-7
D gene: TRBD1
CDR3 DNA: TGTGCCAGCAGCTTAGGACAGGGGTGGGGCGAGCAGTACTTC
CDR3 protein: CASSLGQGWGEQYF

V gene: TRBV15
clone size: .
J gene: TRBJ1-5
D gene: .
CDR3 DNA: TGTGCCACCAGCAATTCTAATCAGCCCCAGCATTTT
CDR3 protein: CATSNSNQPQHF

V gene: TRBV29-1
clone size: once
J gene: TRBJ2-1
D gene: .
CDR3 DNA: TGCAGCGTTCGCAGGGATAAGGCCGGGGGGCCGCGGGAGTTCTTC
CDR3 protein: CSVRRDKAGGPREFF

V gene: TRBV6-6
clone size: .
J gene: TRBJ2-6
D gene: .
CDR3 DNA: TGTGCCAGCCGTACGGGTTTCTCTGGGGCCAACGTCCTGACTTTC
CDR3 protein: CASRTGFSGANVLTF

V gene: TRBV2
clone size: .
J gene: TRBJ2-1
D gene: .
CDR3 DNA: TGTGCCAGCAGCGTCCGGTACAATGAGCAGTTCTTC
CDR3 protein: CASSVRYNEQFF

V gene: TRBV9
clone size: .
J gene: TRBJ1-6
D gene: TRBD1
CDR3 DNA: TGTGCCAGCAGCGTAGGGGTGACAGGGGTAAATTCACCCCTCCACTTT
CDR3 protein: CASSVGVTGVNSPLHF

V gene: TRBV7-8
clone size: .
J gene: TRBJ1-1
D gene: .
CDR3 DNA: TGTGCCAGCAGCTTAGATCGGAGAACTGAAGCTTTCTTT
CDR3 protein: CASSLDRRTEAFF

V gene: TRBV6-1
clone size: .
J gene: TRBJ1-5
D gene: .
CDR3 DNA: TGTGCCAGCAGAGGGGCCCGAGCTAGCAATCAGCCCCAGCATTTT
CDR3 protein: CASRGARASNQPQHF

V gene: TRBV5-1
clone size: .
J gene: TRBJ2-1
D gene: TRBD2
CDR3 DNA: TGCGCCAGCACCTTCGCGGGACTAGCGAGCTACAATGAGCAGTTCTTC
CDR3 protein: CASTFAGLASYNEQFF

V gene: TRBV5-1
clone size: .
J gene: TRBJ1-6
D gene: .
CDR3 DNA: TGCGCCAGCAGCTTGGATGTCAGCGCGAATTCACCCCTCCACTTT
CDR3 protein: CASSLDVSANSPLHF

V gene: TRBV27
clone size: .
J gene: TRBJ1-6
D gene: .
CDR3 DNA: TGTGCCAGCAGTGCGGGATTACGGGGGACCCTCCACTTT
CDR3 protein: CASSAGLRGTLHF

V gene: TRBV6-1
clone size: few
J gene: TRBJ1-2
D gene: .
CDR3 DNA: TGTGCCAGCAGTGAGCCAGGGTCTTATGGCTACACCTTC
CDR3 protein: CASSEPGSYGYTF

V gene: TRBV2
clone size: .
J gene: TRBJ1-1
D gene: TRBD1
CDR3 DNA: TGTGCCAGCTTCCAAAGACAGGGGAACACTGAAGCTTTCTTT
CDR3 protein: CASFQRQGNTEAFF

V gene: TRBV9
clone size: .
J gene: TRBJ1-4
D gene: .
CDR3 DNA: TGTGCCAGCAGCGCGGGATCCCTAGGGGGGGGCGGTGAAAAACTGTTTTTT
CDR3 protein: CASSAGSLGGGGEKLFF

V gene: TRBV28
clone size: .
J gene: TRBJ1-4
D gene: TRBD1
CDR3 DNA: TGTGCCAGCAGTCAACAGGGGGCTAATGAAAAACTGTTTTTT
CDR3 protein: CASSQQGANEKLFF

V gene: TRBV7-2
clone size: .
J gene: TRBJ2-2
D gene: .
CDR3 DNA: TGTGCCAGCAGCTTAGCAGGACAGACGAACACCGGGGAGCTGTTTTTT
CDR3 protein: CASSLAGQTNTGELFF

V gene: TRBV4-2
clone size: .
J gene: TRBJ2-3
D gene: TRBD2
CDR3 DNA: TGTGCCAGCAGCCAACCTAGCGGGGGGGCCACAGATACGCAGTATTTT
CDR3 protein: CASSQPSGGATDTQYF

V gene: TRBV18
clone size: .
J gene: TRBJ2-1
D gene: .
CDR3 DNA: TGTGCCAGCTCTCTGACAGATGGAGGGGTCGCTGAGCAGTTCTTC
CDR3 protein: CASSLTDGGVAEQFF

V gene: TRBV5-1
clone size: .
J gene: TRBJ1-1
D gene: .
CDR3 DNA: TGCGCCAGCAGCGCGGACAGTTTGAACACTGAAGCTTTCTTT
CDR3 protein: CASSADSLNTEAFF

V gene: TRBV15
clone size: .
J gene: TRBJ2-6
D gene: .
CDR3 DNA: TGTGCCACCAGCAGTCTAATCGTCCAGGCGACAATCTCTGGGGCCAACGTCCTGACTTTC
CDR3 protein: CATSSLIVQATISGANVLTF

V gene: TRBV5-1
clone size: .
J gene: TRBJ2-7
D gene: TRBD1
CDR3 DNA: TGCGCCAGCAGCTTGGGGACAGGGGTTATCGAGCAGTACTTC
CDR3 protein: CASSLGTGVIEQYF

V gene: TRBV30
clone size: .
J gene: TRBJ2-3
D gene: .
CDR3 DNA: TGTGCCTGGAGTGCTGCGGAGGATACGCAGTATTTT
CDR3 protein: CAWSAAEDTQYF

V gene: TRBV30
clone size: .
J gene: TRBJ2-5
D gene: TRBD2
CDR3 DNA: TGTGCCTGGAGGGTACGGGGGGGGGTCCAAGAGACCCAGTACTTC
CDR3 protein: CAWRVRGGVQETQYF

V gene: TRBV18
clone size: .
J gene: TRBJ1-4
D gene: .
CDR3 DNA: TGTGCCAGCTCACCTTTCGCCGAGGGTGAAAAACTGTTTTTT
CDR3 protein: CASSPFAEGEKLFF

V gene: TRBV6-5
clone size: .
J gene: TRBJ1-2
D gene: TRBD1
CDR3 DNA: TGTGCCAGCACCTTCCGGGGGACAGGGGTAGGCTACACCTTC
CDR3 protein: CASTFRGTGVGYTF

V gene: TRBV4-1
clone size: .
J gene: TRBJ1-2
D gene: TRBD1
CDR3 DNA: TGCGCCAGCAGCCATTTGCAGGGGGCTAACTATGGCTACACCTTC
CDR3 protein: CASSHLQGANYGYTF

V gene: TRBV14
clone size: .
J gene: TRBJ1-1
D gene: .
CDR3 DNA: TGTGCCAGCAGCCAAGGCTCGGGGAACACTGAAGCTTTCTTT
CDR3 protein: CASSQGSGNTEAFF

V gene: TRBV7-2
clone size: few
J gene: TRBJ2-7
D gene: .
CDR3 DNA: TGTGCCAGCAGGCGTAGTTTGTTGGGACACGAGCAGTACTTC
CDR3 protein: CASRRSLLGHEQYF

V gene: TRBV7-3
clone size: .
J gene: TRBJ2-6
D gene: .
CDR3 DNA: TGTGCCAGCAGCTATGCAGGTTCCCAGGCTGCTGGGGCCAACGTCCTGACTTTC
CDR3 protein: CASSYAGSQAAGANVLTF

V gene: TRBV2
clone size: .
J gene: TRBJ2-5
D gene: TRBD1
CDR3 DNA: TGTGCCAGCAGGGGGGACAGTAGGGAGACCCAGTACTTC
CDR3 protein: CASRGDSRETQYF

V gene: TRBV10-3
clone size: .
J gene: TRBJ2-7
D gene: TRBD2
CDR3 DNA: TGTGCCATCAGTGAGGTAATTTCAGGTGGTAGCGGGGGGACCTACGAGCAGTACTTC
CDR3 protein: CAISEVISGGSGGTYEQYF

V gene: TRBV19
clone size: .
J gene: TRBJ2-3
D gene: .
CDR3 DNA: TGTGCCAGTAGTACAATCCCCGCGGGGGCGGATACGCAGTATTTT
CDR3 protein: CASSTIPAGADTQYF

V gene: TRBV2
clone size: .
J gene: TRBJ2-5
D gene: TRBD2
CDR3 DNA: TGTGCCAGCAACGGGGAGGGAGAGACCCAGTACTTC
CDR3 protein: CASNGEGETQYF

V gene: TRBV6-5
clone size: .
J gene: TRBJ1-6
D gene: TRBD1
CDR3 DNA: TGTGCCAGCAGTTACAAGGGGGCTTCACCCCTCCACTTT
CDR3 protein: CASSYKGASPLHF

V gene: TRBV4-3
clone size: once
J gene: TRBJ1-1
D gene: TRBD1
CDR3 DNA: TGCGCCAGCAGCCAAGATAACGGCAGGGGGGACACTGAAGCTTTCTTT
CDR3 protein: CASSQDNGRGDTEAFF

V gene: TRBV7-2
clone size: many
J gene: TRBJ2-1
D gene: TRBD2
CDR3 DNA: TGTGCCAGCAGCTTAGCTAGCGGGGATTACAATGAGCAGTTCTTC
CDR3 protein: CASSLASGDYNEQFF

V gene: TRBV7-9
clone size: few
J gene: TRBJ2-6
D gene: TRBD1
CDR3 DNA: TGTGCCAGTGGACAGGGGGCCTCTGGGGCCAACGTCCTGACTTTC
CDR3 protein: CASGQGASGANVLTF

V gene: TRBV6-5
clone size: .
J gene: TRBJ1-6
D gene: TRBD1
CDR3 DNA: TGTGCCAGCAGTTACTCGACAGGGGAGGTTTCACCCCTCCACTTT
CDR3 protein: CASSYSTGEVSPLHF